The subject of this entry is one T cell receptor beta chain. The V gene end was trimmed by 4 bases and the J gene end by 8 bases; junction bases not matched to a gene: 15. This CDR3 has 15 amino acids. CDR1 is SGHTS, CDR2 YDEGEE, per germline. Assay: immunoSEQ multiplex PCR; the TCRdb copy retains only in-frame clones and omits some. The sample yields under 300,000 clones, about nine tenths seen once. The source of the sample is a study of blood T cell repertoires in COVID-19. Participant ages covered roughly 18 to 89 years across around 22 US areas. Sequencing input: PBMCs or T cells enriched from blood (not recorded which). The gene calls are TRBV5-8 and TRBJ2-7; TRBD2 matches at 7 bases. The sequence derives from a young woman who had recovered from COVID-19. The CDR3: CASSQAGLTAPKQYF. DNA for the CDR3: TGTGCCAGCAGCCAAGCGGGACTAACCGCGCCTAAGCAGTACTTC.